These 18 T cell receptor beta chains were sequenced from one sample in a study of metastatic and nonmetastatic thyroid tumors. Every patient was untreated before thyroid surgery. TCRdb re-called the PCR reads via MiXCR. The table includes tens of thousands of clones, less than 20% detected once. Sample: tumor tissue. The receptor source for this set is a female donor with papillary thyroid cancer or a benign thyroid nodule (not recorded which). Some clones in this sample may be carry-over from other donors' samples.

This clone was picked up many times. The rearrangement uses TRBV9 and TRBJ2-7; TRBD2 might be the D (6 bases). CDR3 length equals 15 residues. Trimming stripped 4 bases from V and 3 bases from J, with 17 bases between. Germline CDR1 reads SGDLS; CDR2 reads YYNGEE. CDR3 sequence reads: CASSLRRDPDYEQYF. CDR3 coding DNA: TGTGCCAGCAGCCTCCGGAGGGACCCCGACTACGAGCAGTACTTC.

Turning to this clone: No conserved phenylalanine or tryptophan is present at the end of the CDR3, so a read error is the likely explanation. The chain has TRBV20-1 and TRBJ2-1, with TRBD2 matching over 8 bases. This CDR3 has 15 amino acids. V lost 0 bases to trimming and J lost 4 bases; unmatched junction nucleotides: 5. Germline V gives CDR1 DFQATT, CDR2 SNEGSKA (reference sequence). The CDR3 reads CSARDQGLGYNEQFL. DNA of the CDR3: TGCAGTGCTAGAGATCAGGGACTAGGATACAATGAGCAGTTCCTC.

This clone is categorized as large. This rearrangement joins TRBV28 to TRBJ2-7; 11 nucleotides agree with TRBD2. The CDR3 has 15 residues. With V trimmed by 3 bases and J by 3 bases, 4 bases remained unmatched. Per germline, CDR1 MDHEN and CDR2 SYDVKM. The CDR3 region has the DNA TGTGCCAGCAGTTTTACTAGCGGGAGTGGCTACGAGCAGTACTTC. Translating gives CASSFTSGSGYEQYF.

The gene calls are TRBV6-2 or TRBV6-3 and TRBJ1-2, with 9 positions matching TRBD1. This CDR3 spans 17 amino acids. Germline V gives CDR1 MNHEY, CDR2 SVGEGT. The V gene end was trimmed by 6 bases and the J gene end by 0 bases; junction bases not matched to a gene: 11. CDR3 bases: TGTGCCAGCAGGCCGGGACAGGGTAGTCTGTCTAACTATGGCTACACCTTC. Protein: CASRPGQGSLSNYGYTF.

This clone showed up many times. It may be a read error: a sequence one base away is much more abundant. Other DNA sequences in this specimen translate into the identical CDR3. V and J are TRBV10-3 and TRBJ2-1; D uncertain. Germline CDR1 reads ENHRY; CDR2 reads SYGVKD. V was cut by 5 bases and J by 0 bases, with 14 bases left in between. The CDR3 runs 16 residues. Written as DNA, the CDR3 is TGTGCCATCAGTCAATCAACTGTCCCCTCCTACAATGAGCAGTTCTTC. This gives the protein CAISQSTVPSYNEQFF.

At least ten counts were recorded for this clone. A read error is possible here, since a much larger clone lies one base away. In the same sample, other DNA sequences code for this CDR3. The J gene is TRBJ1-2, the V gene TRBV20-1; D is possibly TRBD1 (5 bases). The V end was cut by 6 bases, the J end by 12 bases, with 17 bases between. The CDR3 runs to 11 residues. Germline values: CDR1 DFQATT, CDR2 SNEGSKA (reference sequence). Here the CDR3 DNA reads TGCAGTGCAAACGATAGGGGATCAAACACCTTC. Translating it yields CSANDRGSNTF.

This clone was recorded at least ten times. V usage is TRBV7-6 and J usage is TRBJ2-2; D not resolved. Trimming left V 1 base short and J 1 base short, with 1 base between. The CDR3 consists of 13 residues. CDR1 SGHVS and CDR2 FNYEAQ come from the germline V gene. The CDR3 here is CASSLGNTGELFF. CDR3 DNA sequence: TGTGCCAGCAGCTTAGGGAACACCGGGGAGCTGTTTTTT.

Many counts were recorded for this clone. The J gene is TRBJ2-4, the V gene TRBV2; 7 bases match TRBD2. Trimming took 3 bases from V and 7 from J; bases not matched to a gene: 9. This CDR3 has 15 amino acids. In germline, CDR1 is SNHLY, CDR2 FYNNEI. The CDR3 protein is CASSDLGGSLNIQYF. The CDR3 region has the DNA TGTGCCAGCAGTGACCTGGGCGGGAGCCTGAACATTCAGTACTTC.

The V call is TRBV7-8, the J call TRBJ2-5; D uncertain. The V end was cut by 6 bases, the J end by 3 bases, with 11 bases between. The CDR3 spans 13 residues. Per germline, CDR1 SGHVS and CDR2 FQNEAQ. This CDR3 is CASRFSWKETQYF. CDR3 DNA sequence: TGTGCCAGCAGGTTTAGTTGGAAAGAGACCCAGTACTTC.

This clone was seen repeatedly, ten times or more. This rearrangement joins TRBV7-2 to TRBJ2-2, with D tentatively TRBD1 or TRBD2 (5 bases each). V shed 3 bases and J shed 0 bases, with 8 bases lying between them. The CDR3 runs to 15 residues. Germline V CDR1 and CDR2: SGHTA, FQGNSA. The DNA for the CDR3 is TGTGCCAGCAGCTTCGGGACCCCGAACACCGGGGAGCTGTTTTTT. This sequence encodes CASSFGTPNTGELFF.

This clone came up many times. Other nucleotide sequences from this sample produce the same CDR3. The rearrangement links TRBV5-4 to TRBJ2-5; no clear D gene. Germline loops: CDR1 SGHNT, CDR2 YYREEE (reference sequence). V lost 3 bases and J 4 bases, leaving 10 bases between the germline ends. The length of the CDR3 is 13 residues. Here the CDR3 reads CASSSPLGETQYF. The CDR3 bases are TGTGCCAGCAGCTCGCCCTTGGGAGAGACCCAGTACTTC. Together with reference TRBV5-4 and TRBJ2-5, the CDR3 gives the full variable domain: ETGVTQSPTHLIKTRGQQVTLRCSSQSGHNTVSWYQQALGQGPQFIFQYYREEENGRGNFPPRFSGLQFPNYSSELNVNALELDDSALYLCASSSPLGETQYFGPGTRLLVL.

This clone was found many times. The chain recombines TRBV24-1 with TRBJ1-3; D may be TRBD1 (5 bases). Germline V gives CDR1 KGHDR, CDR2 SFDVKD. This CDR3 region has 15 residues. Trimming stripped 4 bases from V and 2 bases from J, with 11 bases between. The CDR3 is CATSDPRVTGNTIYF. DNA for the CDR3: TGTGCCACCAGTGACCCCAGGGTGACTGGAAACACCATATATTTT.

The CDR3 spells CASSLANFVASYEQYF. For the CDR3, the DNA is TGCGCCAGCAGCTTGGCCAATTTCGTGGCCTCCTACGAGCAGTACTTC. The V gene is TRBV5-1, the J gene TRBJ2-7, with D hard to call. Germline values: CDR1 SGHRS, CDR2 YFSETQ. V shed 0 bases and J shed 0 bases, with 13 bases lying between them. CDR3 length: 16 residues. The full variable domain, completed using reference TRBV5-1 and TRBJ2-7, is KAGVTQTPRYLIKTRGQQVTLSCSPISGHRSVSWYQQTPGQGLQFLFEYFSETQRNKGNFPGRFSGRQFSNSRSEMNVSTLELGDSALYLCASSLANFVASYEQYFGPGTRLTVT.

This clone was recorded many times. The CDR3 is CASSYSFSRTDTQYF. Written as DNA, the CDR3 is TGTGCCAGCAGTTACTCGTTCAGTCGCACAGATACGCAGTATTTT. The chain combines TRBV6-2 or TRBV6-3 with TRBJ2-3; D unresolved. The CDR3 loop spans 15 amino acids. Germline CDR1 and CDR2: MNHEY and SVGEGT. V lost 0 bases to trimming and J lost 1 base, with 8 bases between them.

To note about this clone: One junction end disagrees with the germline gene, perhaps due to a read error. V usage is TRBV20-1 and J usage is TRBJ2-7; TRBD1 is a possible D gene (5 bases). The CDR3 runs 13 residues. Germline loops: CDR1 DFQATT, CDR2 SNEGSKA (reference sequence). The CDR3 sequence: CSSRPDTSYEQYF. CDR3 in DNA: TGCAGTTCTAGGCCGGACACTTCCTACGAGCAGTACTTC.

At least ten counts were recorded for this clone. The CDR3, as DNA: TGTGCCAGCAGTCTGGACAGGGCCTATGGCTACACCTTC. Translation gives CASSLDRAYGYTF. The rearrangement joins TRBV6-1 to TRBJ1-2; 8 bases match TRBD1. V shed 5 bases, J shed 4 bases, and the junction held 3 bases outside the gene matches. Germline lookup yields CDR1 MNHNS and CDR2 SASEGT. This CDR3 has 13 residues.

This clone was observed many times. The DNA for the CDR3 is TGTGCCATCAGCGACAGGGTTGGTTTTCAGCCCCAGCATTTT. It translates to CAISDRVGFQPQHF. The V call is TRBV10-3, the J call TRBJ1-5, with 7 bases that match TRBD1. The CDR3 totals 14 residues. Losses at the gene ends were 6 bases for V and 6 bases for J; bases not matched to a gene: 8. Germline CDR1 is ENHRY and CDR2 is SYGVKD.

This clone was found many times. V is TRBV5-1 and J is TRBJ2-6; D is uncertain. This CDR3 region has 17 residues. V lost 6 bases, J lost 2 bases, and 18 bases lay in between. Germline CDR1 SGHRS, CDR2 YFSETQ. CDR3 nucleotide sequence: TGCGCCAGCAAGTTGGGCAGCCTGTCAACTGGGGCCAACGTCCTGACTTTC. Its protein product is CASKLGSLSTGANVLTF.